These 32 T cell receptor beta chains came from one sample sequenced in a study of tumor and adjacent non-tumor tissue in lung cancer. RNA was extracted from bulk tissue without any cell sorting. The library came from three nested PCR rounds adapted from ARM-PCR protocols. Each CDR3 protein gets one entry after TCRdb re-called the multiplex PCR reads with MiXCR. In the table there are 120,000 or so distinct CDR3 sequences, 60% to 70% of which are singletons. The sample comprised lung tumor tissue. Receptors were obtained from a man aged 30-40 years with non-small cell lung cancer.

This clonotype was recorded a few times. The chain is built from TRBV4-1 and TRBJ2-6; tentative D call: TRBD1 (6 bases). CDR1 MGHRA and CDR2 YSYEKL come from the germline V gene. V lost 3 bases to trimming and J lost 0 bases, with 15 bases between them. This CDR3 has 18 residues. The DNA for the CDR3 is TGCGCCAGCAGCCACCCGGACAGTTACCGCTCTGGGGCCAACGTCCTGACTTTC. Its protein is CASSHPDSYRSGANVLTF.

A remark on this clonotype: Its ends do not fully match the called genes, so a read error is possible. The chain is built from TRBV4-2 and TRBJ2-7; 9 bases agree with TRBD2. Germline CDR1 LGHNA, CDR2 YNFKEQ. The CDR3 is 14 amino acids. The DNA of the CDR3 is TGTGCCAGCAACCAAAAGGCTAGCGGGGAGTCGCTATACTTC. As protein: CASNQKASGESLYF.

In this sample, this clonotype turned up many times. The chain is built from TRBV20-1 and TRBJ1-1, with D tentatively TRBD1 (5 bases). Germline V gives CDR1 DFQATT, CDR2 SNEGSKA (reference sequence). The CDR3 covers 16 residues. The V and J ends lost 0 bases and 4 bases respectively, with 18 bases between them. CDR3 nucleotides: TGCAGTGCTAGAGACCTACCGGGACCCCGAGGCACTGAAGCTTTCTTT. Its translation is CSARDLPGPRGTEAFF.

Only a few counts were recorded for this clonotype. This could be a read error, since a much larger clone is one nucleotide away. The CDR3 does not close with the conserved phenylalanine or tryptophan, likely indicating a read error. The chain uses TRBV20-1 and TRBJ2-3; 7 nucleotides align to TRBD2. Per the germline V gene, CDR1 is DFQATT and CDR2 is SNEGSKA (reference sequence). CDR3 length: 13 residues. The DNA of the CDR3 is TGCAGCGGCGGGAGATCTGATACAGATACGCAGTATTTA. Translated: CSGGRSDTDTQYL.

A note on this clonotype: Its ends do not fully match the called genes, so a read error is possible. The chain recombines TRBV4-1 with TRBJ1-2; D is unclear. The CDR3 is 15 residues long. CDR1 and CDR2 (germline): MGHRA, YSYEKL. This chain's CDR3 is CASSQEVVYSGGYTF. The CDR3 coding sequence is TGCGCCAGCAGCCAAGAAGTAGTCTACAGTGGCGGCTACACGTTC.

The V gene is TRBV20-1, the J gene TRBJ1-2; D is perhaps TRBD1 (5 bases). CDR1 and CDR2 from the germline V gene are DFQATT and SNEGSKA (reference sequence). The CDR3 is made up of 13 amino acids. V gave up 5 bases and J gave up 7 bases, with 17 bases separating them. DNA of the CDR3: TGCAGTGCTGTCGGGACTGGGGTATCTGGCTACACCTTC. Translated: CSAVGTGVSGYTF.

Note on this clonotype: A read error may account for a junction end that differs from germline. This chain uses TRBV11-2 with TRBJ2-7; D uncertain. The V gene's germline CDR1 is SGHAT and CDR2 FQNNGV. The CDR3 length is 15 residues. The CDR3 loop reads CASSLDRDNYYEQHF. The CDR3 coding sequence is TGTGCCAGCAGCTTAGATCGAGACAACTATTACGAGCAGCACTTC. Full variable domain (remainder filled in from reference TRBV11-2 and TRBJ2-7): EAGVAQSPRYKIIEKRQSVAFWCNPISGHATLYWYQQILGQGPKLLIQFQNNGVVDDSQLPKDRFSAERLKGVDSTLKIQPAKLEDSAVYLCASSLDRDNYYEQHFGPGTRLTVT.

This clonotype came up once. A much larger clonotype is one base distant, so this may be a read error. V and J are TRBV20-1 and TRBJ2-7; 9 nucleotides line up with TRBD2. Germline V gene sequence: CDR1 DFQATT, CDR2 SNEGSKA (reference sequence). The CDR3 loop spans 16 amino acids. In DNA form, the CDR3 reads TGCAGTGCTAGAAAGCTAGCGACAGCGGGGGGCTACGTGCAGTACTTC. Translation gives CSARKLATAGGYVQYF.

Of note for this clonotype: The junction shows a germline mismatch at one end, possibly a read error. This chain uses TRBV25-1 with TRBJ2-3; the D gene is possibly TRBD2 (6 bases). The germline CDR1 and CDR2 sequences are MGHDK and SYGVNS. The CDR3 length is 13 residues. This chain's CDR3 is CGSTGSHTDTQYF. In nucleotides, the CDR3 is TGTGGCAGCACCGGGAGCCACACAGATACGCAGTATTTT.

This clonotype was seen repeatedly, ten times or more. The rearrangement links TRBV20-1 to TRBJ2-1; TRBD2 aligns across 12 bases. J lost 6 bases, V lost 5 bases, and 11 bases had no gene match. Germline CDR1 and CDR2: DFQATT and SNEGSKA (reference sequence). The CDR3 sequence is 16 residues long. The CDR3 protein is CSAARLAGERANEQFF. DNA of the CDR3: TGCAGTGCTGCCCGACTAGCGGGAGAAAGGGCCAATGAGCAGTTCTTC.

In regard to this clonotype: Germline and junction disagree at one end, which may indicate a read error. V and J are TRBV4-1 and TRBJ2-5; TRBD1 or TRBD2 may be the D gene (6 bases each). This CDR3 has 18 residues. Germline CDR1 is MGHRA and CDR2 is YSYEKL. In DNA, the CDR3 is TGCGCCAGCAGCCAAGATGGGGGGCTAGTGGGAGGTGCGGAGATCCAGTACTTC. This sequence encodes CASSQDGGLVGGAEIQYF.

The table lists this clonotype with a few counts. The chain recombines TRBV12-3 or TRBV12-4 with TRBJ1-3; D unclear. The CDR3 covers 15 residues. Trimming removed 3 bases at V and 5 bases at J, with 14 bases between. Written as DNA, the CDR3 is TGTGCCAGCAGTTTTTCAGTCAGCCAGCGAAACACCATATATTTT. It codes for CASSFSVSQRNTIYF.

The chain couples TRBV7-9 to TRBJ2-1; maybe TRBD1 (5 bases). The V end was cut by 5 bases, the J end by 3 bases, with 11 bases between. CDR3 length: 14 amino acids. Germline CDR1 and CDR2: SEHNR and FQNEAQ (reference sequence). The CDR3, as DNA: TGTGCCAGCAGCCCAGACAGAATCTACAATGAGCAGTTCTTC. It codes for CASSPDRIYNEQFF.

This clonotype showed up just a few times. An end of the junction does not agree with germline; a read error may underlie this. The chain couples TRBV6-1 to TRBJ2-3, with TRBD2 identical over 8 bases. Germline CDR1 MNHNS, CDR2 SASEGT. The CDR3 is 16 residues long. The CDR3 reads CASRGGSGTQRDTQYF. The CDR3 nucleotides read TGCGCCAGCAGAGGGGGTAGCGGGACCCAACGGGATACGCAGTATTTT.

On this clonotype itself: A much larger clonotype is one base distant, so this may be a read error. This rearrangement joins TRBV12-3 or TRBV12-4 to TRBJ2-2, with D maybe TRBD1 (6 bases). The CDR3 loop spans 16 amino acids. CDR3 region: CASSLGRDTNTGELVF. The CDR3 nucleotides are TGTGCCAGCAGTTTAGGTCGGGACACCAACACCGGGGAGCTGGTTTTT.

Remarks on this clonotype: A junction boundary mismatches the germline segment, possibly from a read error. The J gene is TRBJ2-7, the V gene TRBV11-3; 10 bases are shared with TRBD2. The CDR3 runs to 14 residues. The germline V gene has CDR1 SGHNT and CDR2 YENEEA. In DNA form, the CDR3 reads TGTGCCAGGGGCAAACTAGCGGGATCCTATGAGCAGTACTTC. Protein sequence: CARGKLAGSYEQYF.

This clonotype was counted many times. This chain links TRBV12-3 or TRBV12-4 with TRBJ1-6; a weak D match, TRBD1 (5 bases). The CDR3 runs to 15 residues. Trimming left V 5 bases short and J 6 bases short, with 14 bases between. CDR3 coding DNA: TGTGCCAGCAGTCCATTAACGGGGGGTAATTCACCCCTCCACTTT. Protein sequence: CASSPLTGGNSPLHF.

The gene calls are TRBV5-6 and TRBJ1-2, with D possibly TRBD1 on 6 matching bases. Trimming removed 0 bases from V and 4 bases from J, with 10 bases in between. From germline, CDR1 is SGHDT and CDR2 YYEEEE. The CDR3 contains 14 residues. This CDR3 reads CASSLGRGSYGYTF. The CDR3 nucleotides read TGTGCCAGCAGCTTGGGGAGGGGGTCCTATGGCTACACCTTC.

With respect to this clonotype: Compared with germline, one end of the junction differs, possibly owing to a read error. This sequence joins TRBV29-1 and TRBJ2-2, with 9 positions matching TRBD2. Germline assignment: CDR1 SQVTM and CDR2 ANQGSEA. This CDR3 is 13 amino acids long. CDR3 sequence: CGVITYSGGRQFF. CDR3 coding DNA: TGCGGCGTTATAACCTATAGCGGGGGAAGGCAGTTTTTT.

This clonotype has a handful of counts. A much larger clone sits a single nucleotide away, making a read error possible. V and J are TRBV6-5 and TRBJ1-1; possibly TRBD1 for D (6 bases). Trimming removed 7 bases from V and 6 bases from J, with 18 bases in between. The germline V gene encodes CDR1 MNHEY and CDR2 SVGAGI. The CDR3 loop spans 14 amino acids. Here the CDR3 reads CASNKGTGTAEAFF. DNA for the CDR3: TGTGCCAGCAATAAGGGAACAGGGACGGCTGAAGCTTTCTTT.

On this clonotype: The junction differs from germline at one of its ends, possibly a read error. This sequence joins TRBV5-4 and TRBJ1-6, with TRBD1 as a possible D gene (5 bases). Germline V lookup: CDR1 SGHNT, CDR2 YYREEE (reference sequence). This CDR3 has 15 amino acids. The chain's CDR3 is CAGSSIGGYNSPLHF. DNA of the CDR3: TGTGCCGGCAGCTCTATCGGGGGCTATAATTCACCCCTCCACTTT.

A word on this clonotype: A much larger clone differs from this one at a single base, so this may be a read error. This chain links TRBV6-5 with TRBJ2-7, with 7 bases fitting TRBD1. V dropped 11 bases and J dropped 9; count of bases not matched to a gene: 16. The germline CDR1 and CDR2 sequences are MNHEY and SVGAGI. The length of the CDR3 is 13 residues. CDR3 sequence reads: CAARDSTWGVQYF. CDR3 coding DNA: TGTGCCGCTCGGGACAGCACTTGGGGAGTGCAGTACTTC.

Note on this clonotype: Without the conserved terminal phenylalanine or tryptophan, this CDR3 likely stems from a read error. The chain uses TRBV12-3 or TRBV12-4 and TRBJ2-1, with 13 nucleotides matching TRBD2. The CDR3 sequence is 16 residues long. J gave up 8 bases and V 7 bases, and 11 bases lay outside the gene matches. This CDR3 is CASKRTSGGAADEQFS. The CDR3 DNA is TGTGCCAGCAAGCGAACTAGCGGGGGGGCGGCTGATGAGCAGTTCTCC.

Many counts were recorded for this clonotype. The gene calls are TRBV6-5 and TRBJ2-1, with a possible D match to TRBD1 (6 bases). Per the germline V gene, CDR1 is MNHEY and CDR2 is SVGAGI. This CDR3 has 16 amino acids. V lost 0 bases and J 8 bases, leaving 17 bases between the germline ends. The CDR3 spells CASSYSIPRQAHEQFF. The CDR3 DNA is TGTGCCAGCAGTTACTCGATCCCGAGACAGGCCCATGAGCAGTTCTTC.

The V call is TRBV6-6, the J call TRBJ1-1; D unclear. Trimming pared 4 bases from V and 4 bases from J, leaving 10 bases between. There are 13 residues in the CDR3. CDR1 and CDR2 (germline): MNHNY, SVGAGI (reference sequence). The CDR3 DNA follows: TGTGCCAGCAGTTCTGAGAGGAGCACTGAAGCTTTCTTT. This gives the protein CASSSERSTEAFF.

Details on this clonotype: A read error may produce the germline difference seen at one junction end. This rearrangement joins TRBV4-2 to TRBJ1-2; tentatively, D is TRBD1 (6 bases). Germline V gene data show CDR1 as LGHNA and CDR2 as YNFKEQ. The CDR3 length is 15 residues. DNA for the CDR3: TGTGTCAGCAGCCCGGCGGTATCAGGGGACTATGGCTACATCTTC. Amino acid sequence: CVSSPAVSGDYGYIF.

The chain employs TRBV28 and TRBJ2-7, with no clear D. This CDR3 contains 15 residues. Germline V gives CDR1 MDHEN, CDR2 SYDVKM. Trimming cost V 5 bases and J 3 bases, with 17 bases left between them. This CDR3 is CASSGVDNSIYEQYF. For the CDR3, the DNA is TGTGCCAGCAGTGGGGTAGACAACTCCATCTACGAGCAGTACTTC.

This clonotype has at least ten counts. Mismatch with germline at one junction end may stem from a read error. The V gene is TRBV6-5, the J gene TRBJ1-1; possibly TRBD1 for D (5 bases). CDR3 length: 12 amino acids. Germline CDR1 MNHEY, CDR2 SVGAGI. The CDR3 DNA follows: TGTGCCAGCAGCCTCCACGGGACTGAGGCTTTCTTT. It codes for CASSLHGTEAFF.

Concerning this clonotype itself: The junction departs from the called germline gene at one end, perhaps through a read error. The chain has TRBV11-2 and TRBJ2-1; D unresolved. The CDR3 loop spans 17 amino acids. Per the germline V gene, CDR1 is SGHAT and CDR2 is FQNNGV. In DNA, the CDR3 is TGTGTCAGCAGCTTAGATCTAGGTAGGGAAAGTTGGAATGAGCAGTTCTTC. The encoded protein is CVSSLDLGRESWNEQFF.

Concerning this clonotype: At one boundary the junction diverges from the germline segment, which might be a read error. The rearrangement uses TRBV20-1 and TRBJ1-2, with 9 bases matching TRBD1. This CDR3 region has 12 residues. The germline V gene encodes CDR1 DFQATT and CDR2 SNEGSKA (reference sequence). The DNA for the CDR3 is TGCGGTGCAGTGGACAGGGGATTGAGCTACACCTTC. Residues: CGAVDRGLSYTF.

In its sample, this clonotype was seen many times. V is TRBV12-3 or TRBV12-4 and J is TRBJ2-1, with D perhaps given as TRBD1 or TRBD2 (7 bases each). Trimming removed 1 base from V and 8 bases from J, with 24 bases in between. The CDR3 consists of 18 residues. The CDR3 spells CASSLVKGGGAQGDEQFF. CDR3 DNA sequence: TGTGCCAGCAGTTTAGTAAAAGGTGGGGGGGCGCAGGGGGATGAGCAGTTCTTC.

The J gene is TRBJ2-1, the V gene TRBV20-1; no firm D call. CDR1 is DFQATT, CDR2 SNEGSKA, per germline (reference sequence). The length of the CDR3 is 13 residues. V gave up 3 bases and J gave up 7 bases, with 13 bases separating them. The CDR3 DNA follows: TGCAGTGCTAGGGATGTGACTTGGAATGAGCAGTTCTTC. The encoded protein is CSARDVTWNEQFF.